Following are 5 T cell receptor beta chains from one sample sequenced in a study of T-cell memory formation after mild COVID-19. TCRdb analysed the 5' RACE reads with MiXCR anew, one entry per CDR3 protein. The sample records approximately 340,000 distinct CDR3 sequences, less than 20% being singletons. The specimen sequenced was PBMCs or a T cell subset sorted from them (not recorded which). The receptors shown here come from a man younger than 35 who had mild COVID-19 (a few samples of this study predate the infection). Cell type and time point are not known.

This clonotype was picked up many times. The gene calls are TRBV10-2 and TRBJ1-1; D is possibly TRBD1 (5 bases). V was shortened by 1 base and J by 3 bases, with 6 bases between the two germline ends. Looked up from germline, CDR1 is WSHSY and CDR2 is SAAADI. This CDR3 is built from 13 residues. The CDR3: CASSEWGDTEAFF. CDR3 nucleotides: TGCGCCAGCAGTGAGTGGGGGGACACTGAAGCTTTCTTT.

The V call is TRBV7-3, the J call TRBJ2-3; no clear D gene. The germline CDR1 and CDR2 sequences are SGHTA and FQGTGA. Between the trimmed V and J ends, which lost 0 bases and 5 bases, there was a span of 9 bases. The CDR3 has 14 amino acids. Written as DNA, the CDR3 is TGTGCCAGCAGCTTAACCGCGGTCGGAGATACGCAGTATTTT. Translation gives CASSLTAVGDTQYF.

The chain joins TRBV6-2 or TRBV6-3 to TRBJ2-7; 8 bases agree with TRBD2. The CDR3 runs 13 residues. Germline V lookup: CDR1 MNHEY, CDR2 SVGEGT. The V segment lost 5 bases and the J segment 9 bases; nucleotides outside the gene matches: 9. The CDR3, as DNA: TGTGCCAGCAGTCCCGGGGGGGGAGCTCGGCAGTACTTC. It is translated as CASSPGGGARQYF.

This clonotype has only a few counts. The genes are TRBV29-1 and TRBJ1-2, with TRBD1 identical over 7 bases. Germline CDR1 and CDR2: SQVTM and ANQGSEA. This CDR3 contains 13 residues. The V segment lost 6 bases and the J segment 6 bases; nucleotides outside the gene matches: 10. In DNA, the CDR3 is TGCAGCGTGGGGACAGACCGAGGAGATGGCTACACCTTC. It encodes CSVGTDRGDGYTF.

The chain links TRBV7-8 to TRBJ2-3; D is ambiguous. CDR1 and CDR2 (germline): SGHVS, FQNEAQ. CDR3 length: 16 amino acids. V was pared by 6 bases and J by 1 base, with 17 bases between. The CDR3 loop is CASRESAALGTDTQYF. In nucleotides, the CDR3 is TGTGCCAGCAGAGAGTCAGCAGCTTTGGGCACAGATACGCAGTATTTT.